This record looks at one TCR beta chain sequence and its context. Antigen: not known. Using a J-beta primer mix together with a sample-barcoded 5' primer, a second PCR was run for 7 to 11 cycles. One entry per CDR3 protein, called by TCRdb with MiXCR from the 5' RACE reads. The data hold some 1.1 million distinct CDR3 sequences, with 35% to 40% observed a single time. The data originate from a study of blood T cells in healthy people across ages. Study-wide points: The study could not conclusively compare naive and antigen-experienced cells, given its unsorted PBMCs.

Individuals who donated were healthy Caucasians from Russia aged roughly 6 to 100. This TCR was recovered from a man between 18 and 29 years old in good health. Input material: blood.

CDR3 nucleotide sequence: TGTGCCAGCAGCCCCCAGAGCGGGGGGTCCACAGATACGCAGTATTTT. The encoded protein is CASSPQSGGSTDTQYF. V usage is TRBV7-3 and J usage is TRBJ2-3, with 9 positions matching TRBD2. V shed 5 bases, J shed 2 bases, and the junction held 8 bases outside the gene matches. Germline-derived CDR1 and CDR2 are SGHTA and FQGTGA. The CDR3 length is 16 residues.